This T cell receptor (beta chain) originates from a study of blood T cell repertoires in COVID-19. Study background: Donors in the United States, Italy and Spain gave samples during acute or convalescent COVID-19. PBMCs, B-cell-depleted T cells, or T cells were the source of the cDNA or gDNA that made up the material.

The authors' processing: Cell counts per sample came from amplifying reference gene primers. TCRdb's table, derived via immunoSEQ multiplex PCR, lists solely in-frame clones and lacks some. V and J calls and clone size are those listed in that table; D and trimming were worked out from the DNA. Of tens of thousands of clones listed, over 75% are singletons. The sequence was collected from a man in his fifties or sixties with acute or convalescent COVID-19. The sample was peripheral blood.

The CDR3 protein is CASSRGQGMNGYTF. In DNA, the CDR3 is TGTGCCAGTAGCCGGGGACAGGGGATGAATGGCTACACCTTC. The rearrangement uses TRBV19 and TRBJ1-2; 10 positions match TRBD1. Germline V gene data show CDR1 as LNHDA and CDR2 as SQIVND (reference sequence). This CDR3 has 14 amino acids. The V gene end was trimmed by 6 bases and the J gene end by 6 bases; junction bases not matched to a gene: 7.